A selection of T cell receptor beta chains follows, all from one sample in a study of cytomegalovirus exposure and HLA in healthy donors. This table comes from immunoSEQ multiplex PCR, and its TCRdb copy is limited to in-frame clones, with some not included. The sample shows 130,000 to 150,000 clones, about 76% of them seen only once. Sequenced material: PBMCs. These receptors were obtained from a man between 18 and 29 years old in good health and CMV-seronegative. Each CDR3 is given with its conserved first and last residue. The order of the fields is D gene, clone size, J gene, V gene, CDR3 DNA, CDR3 protein. The D gene is left open where the match is weak. Clone size is not always given. Where it is, it says once, few, many or a class for expanded clones.

>TRBD1|NA|TRBJ1-1|TRBV7-8
TGTGCCAGCAGCTCCTACAGGGGGGAGGACACTGAAGCTTTCTTT
CASSSYRGEDTEAFF
>NA|NA|TRBJ2-2|TRBV12-5
TGTGCTAGTGGTTTGGTACGAATTCAGGGAAAGAACACCGGGGAGCTGTTTTTT
CASGLVRIQGKNTGELFF
>NA|NA|TRBJ2-5|TRBV12-2
TGTGCAAGTCGCCCCCGGGGACACCTTTTGCCAGAGACCCAGTACTTC
CASRPRGHLLPETQYF
>NA|few|TRBJ2-3|TRBV2
TGTGCCAGCTCTCAGGGGGAGCGGGTCACAGATACGCAGTATTTT
CASSQGERVTDTQYF
>TRBD1|NA|TRBJ2-7|TRBV5-6
TGTGCCAGCAGCCCCCTGGACAGGTCCTACGAGCAGTACTTC
CASSPLDRSYEQYF
>TRBD1|NA|TRBJ2-7|TRBV7-2
TGTGCCAGCAGCTTGACAGGGGGGACCTACGAGCAGTACTTC
CASSLTGGTYEQYF
>TRBD1|NA|TRBJ2-1|TRBV29-1
TGCAGCGTTGAAAGGGGGCATTCCTCCTACAATGAGCAGTTCTTC
CSVERGHSSYNEQFF
>NA|NA|TRBJ1-6|TRBV5-1
TGCGCCAGCAGCTCGTTCGCGGGGGCGCAAAATTCACCCCTCCACTTT
CASSSFAGAQNSPLHF
>TRBD2|NA|TRBJ2-7|TRBV29-1
TGCAGCGTTTGGACTAGCATCTACGAGCAGTACTTC
CSVWTSIYEQYF
>NA|NA|TRBJ1-5|TRBV10-2
TGCGCCAGCAGTGCCGGAGAAGGCAATCAGCCCCAGCATTTT
CASSAGEGNQPQHF